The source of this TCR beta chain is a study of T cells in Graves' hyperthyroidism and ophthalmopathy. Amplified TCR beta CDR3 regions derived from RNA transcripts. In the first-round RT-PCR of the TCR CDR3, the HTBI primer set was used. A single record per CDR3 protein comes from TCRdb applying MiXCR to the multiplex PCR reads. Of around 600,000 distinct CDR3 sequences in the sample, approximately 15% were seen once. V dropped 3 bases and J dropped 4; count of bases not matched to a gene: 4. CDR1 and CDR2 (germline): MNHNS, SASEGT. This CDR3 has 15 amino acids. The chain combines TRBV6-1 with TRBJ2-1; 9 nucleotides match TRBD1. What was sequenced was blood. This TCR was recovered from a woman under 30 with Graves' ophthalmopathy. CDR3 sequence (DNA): TGTGCCAGCAGTGAGGACAGGGGCCCGTACAATGAGCAGTTCTTC. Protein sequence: CASSEDRGPYNEQFF.